The sequence of this T cell receptor beta chain was determined in a study of blood T cell repertoires in COVID-19. Study summary: Acute and convalescent COVID-19 samples came from the United States, Italy and Spain.

Using immunoSEQ multiplex PCR, the repertoire was profiled, and TCRdb retains in-frame clones only, with some absent. Among about 400,000 clones listed, nearly 90% were seen once. In its sample, this clone was seen once. Participants were aged about 18 to 100 years from approximately 25 US areas. Participant-reported clinical history was the basis for cohort assignment. The sequence was obtained from a woman younger than 30 with acute COVID-19. The sequencing sample was made of PBMCs or T cells enriched from blood (not recorded which).

The CDR3 region is CASSQDKREGLTDTQYF. The CDR3 DNA is TGCGCCAGCAGCCAAGATAAGCGGGAGGGACTCACAGATACGCAGTATTTT. The chain carries TRBV4-3 and TRBJ2-3; 10 bases are shared with TRBD2. Looked up from germline, CDR1 is LGHNA and CDR2 is YSLEER. This CDR3 spans 17 amino acids. The V segment lost 0 bases and the J segment 2 bases; nucleotides outside the gene matches: 5.